This T cell receptor beta chain was sequenced during a study of blood T cell repertoires in COVID-19. Study-level information: Spain, Italy and the United States supplied samples that represented acute and convalescent COVID-19.

Germline CDR1 and CDR2: MNHEY and SMNVEV (reference sequence). This CDR3 region has 17 residues. V lost 6 bases to trimming and J lost 1 base, with 18 bases between them. Authors' processing steps: Researchers report that nucleated cell counts were estimated from reference gene primer amplification. The protocol was immunoSEQ multiplex PCR, while the TCRdb copy is restricted to in-frame clones and leaves out a portion. The D gene and trimming were derived from the DNA, and the V and J assignments and clone size from that table. The table records some 190,000 clones, 70% to 90% of them present only once. This clone is a singleton in its sample.

The TCR sequence derives from a woman older than 75 with acute or convalescent COVID-19. The chain is built from TRBV27 and TRBJ1-4; TRBD1 might be the D (6 bases). Sequencing used peripheral blood. CDR3 protein: CASSLGGRVETNEKLFF. CDR3 DNA: TGTGCCAGCAGCCTTGGGGGCAGGGTGGAAACTAATGAAAAACTGTTTTTT.